The rows below give T cell receptor beta chains drawn from one sample of a study of control samples from healthy donors and cancer patients. Using immunoSEQ multiplex PCR, the repertoire was profiled, and TCRdb retains in-frame clones only, with some absent. The sample holds under 100,000 clones, less than 90% seen once. Sequenced: blood. Every receptor here comes from a woman aged 65 to 85 in good health. The conserved cysteine and the conserved F or W are not part of the CDR3 here. Each record gives: V gene, D gene, CDR3 length, CDR3 protein. D genes are given only for firm matches.

V: TRBV18
D: .
length: 13
CDR3: ASSPLFQGSDTQY

V: TRBV18
D: .
length: 10
CDR3: ASSKEEAGYT

V: TRBV6-2/TRBV6-3
D: .
length: 13
CDR3: ASSLWAGRDTEAF

V: TRBV18
D: TRBD2
length: 14
CDR3: ASSPPSTAGINEQF

V: TRBV10-3
D: .
length: 10
CDR3: ASRERATEAF

V: TRBV7-9
D: .
length: 10
CDR3: ASSRTDNEQY

V: TRBV10-3
D: TRBD1
length: 16
CDR3: AISESSRGRAGANVLT

V: TRBV10-3
D: .
length: 10
CDR3: AISEFYNEQF

V: TRBV27
D: .
length: 12
CDR3: ASSLRAGEETQY

V: TRBV9
D: .
length: 12
CDR3: ASSTRTADSPLH

V: TRBV7-2
D: .
length: 11
CDR3: ASSSDGNTEAF

V: TRBV19
D: .
length: 12
CDR3: ASIGDQPGNTIY

V: TRBV27
D: .
length: 12
CDR3: ASSFMLGSYGYT

V: TRBV7-9
D: TRBD1
length: 14
CDR3: ASSLSLGTGNTEAF

V: TRBV9
D: .
length: 15
CDR3: ASSVATGAGGNTEAF

V: TRBV29-1
D: .
length: 12
CDR3: SVDTGSRNTEAF

V: TRBV7-2
D: TRBD2
length: 12
CDR3: ASSLTSSQETQY

V: TRBV11-3
D: TRBD1
length: 13
CDR3: ASSPGQGPGNTIY

V: TRBV6-5
D: TRBD2
length: 14
CDR3: ASSYRLAGGPYEQY

V: TRBV6-6
D: .
length: 9
CDR3: ASSKGGEQF

V: TRBV4-2
D: .
length: 11
CDR3: ASSHSGDTEAF

V: TRBV24-1
D: .
length: 12
CDR3: ATSDPRTVEPQH

V: TRBV7-2
D: .
length: 12
CDR3: ASSFGQIRSPLH

V: TRBV19
D: TRBD2
length: 16
CDR3: ASRIRGEREGRYNEQF